Listed below are T cell receptor beta chains from one sample, sequenced in a study of memory CD4+ T cells and cytomegalovirus serostatus. The assay was immunoSEQ multiplex PCR, and TCRdb's table has in-frame clones only and misses some. The table has roughly 86,000 clones, 80% seen once. The sample comprised memory CD4+ T cells from blood. Receptor source: an adult in good health and CMV-seropositive. The CDR3 runs from the conserved cysteine through the conserved F or W.

j_gene: TRBJ2-1; v_gene: TRBV11-3; CDR3aa: CASSLVRGNEQFF
j_gene: TRBJ1-2; v_gene: TRBV5-1; CDR3aa: CASSLGFGNYGYTF
j_gene: TRBJ2-4; v_gene: TRBV2; CDR3aa: CASGGDRVAYF
j_gene: TRBJ1-1; v_gene: TRBV5-1; CDR3aa: CASSPRAGGTGAFF
j_gene: TRBJ1-2; v_gene: TRBV28; CDR3aa: CASSLSGGVNYGYTF
j_gene: TRBJ2-1; v_gene: TRBV11-2; CDR3aa: CASSPTTVYNEQFF
j_gene: TRBJ2-2; v_gene: TRBV4-1; CDR3aa: CASSQGLAARTGELFF
j_gene: TRBJ2-5; v_gene: TRBV15; CDR3aa: CATSPDRYRGETQYF
j_gene: TRBJ1-2; v_gene: TRBV28; CDR3aa: CASSYSGAGATYGYTF
j_gene: TRBJ2-2; v_gene: TRBV27; CDR3aa: CASSLSPETAENTGELFF
j_gene: TRBJ2-3; v_gene: TRBV5-4; CDR3aa: CASSLGSGPSTDTQYF
j_gene: TRBJ2-1; v_gene: TRBV29-1; CDR3aa: CSGRDSASYNEQFF
j_gene: TRBJ2-2; v_gene: TRBV15; CDR3aa: CATSTTTGPSGELFF
j_gene: TRBJ1-1; v_gene: TRBV10-3; CDR3aa: CAISESGTVALKAFF
j_gene: TRBJ2-6; v_gene: TRBV10-3; CDR3aa: CAIRGTVSGANVLTF
j_gene: TRBJ1-5; v_gene: TRBV4-3; CDR3aa: CASSQDYGFRQPQHF
j_gene: TRBJ1-1; v_gene: TRBV5-1; CDR3aa: CASSLDSMNTEAFF
j_gene: TRBJ2-3; v_gene: TRBV2; CDR3aa: CASTRDRGDTQYF
j_gene: TRBJ1-5; v_gene: TRBV5-6; CDR3aa: CASSSRQSNQPQHF
j_gene: TRBJ2-7; v_gene: TRBV5-8; CDR3aa: CASSSNRDRTYEQYF
j_gene: TRBJ2-1; v_gene: TRBV19; CDR3aa: CASSIAGADNEQFF
j_gene: TRBJ2-1; v_gene: TRBV7-2; CDR3aa: CASSLSQGVYNEQFF
j_gene: TRBJ2-1; v_gene: TRBV7-3; CDR3aa: CASSFTEYNEQFF
j_gene: TRBJ1-4; v_gene: TRBV10-1; CDR3aa: CASSESTGRGQEKLFF
j_gene: TRBJ2-1; v_gene: TRBV6-6; CDR3aa: CASSNPLAGVVNEQFF
j_gene: TRBJ2-3; v_gene: TRBV10-1; CDR3aa: CASRSPGQGTGTDTQYF
j_gene: TRBJ2-7; v_gene: TRBV6-5; CDR3aa: CASSIDSYEQYF
j_gene: TRBJ1-2; v_gene: TRBV7-2; CDR3aa: CASTQGSYYGYTF
j_gene: TRBJ2-1; v_gene: TRBV5-1; CDR3aa: CASSFRNEQFF